This passage covers 16 T cell receptor beta chains from one sample sequenced in a study of blood T cell repertoires in COVID-19. Here immunoSEQ multiplex PCR was the method, and the copy in TCRdb shows in-frame clones only, minus some. Of tens of thousands of clones listed, just over 85% are singletons. The specimen sequenced was peripheral blood. The receptors originated from a man older than 75 with active COVID-19.

The chain is built from TRBV15 and TRBJ2-1; TRBD2 agrees at 13 bases. V trimming: 5 bases; J trimming: 7 bases; junction bases outside the gene matches: 5. The CDR3 covers 15 residues. Germline assignment: CDR1 LNHNV and CDR2 YYDKDF (reference sequence). CDR3 DNA: TGTGCCACCAGCGAAGGACTAGCGGGAGTGAATGAGCAGTTCTTC. Amino acid sequence: CATSEGLAGVNEQFF.

The V and J genes are TRBV9 and TRBJ1-1, with 10 bases fitting TRBD1. The junction had 4 bases not matched to a gene; V was cut back by 4 bases and J by 4 bases. The germline gives CDR1 SGDLS, CDR2 YYNGEE. This CDR3 comprises 14 residues. CDR3 protein: CASSRQGAGTEAFF. The CDR3 DNA sequence: TGTGCCAGCAGCCGACAGGGGGCCGGCACTGAAGCTTTCTTT.

The chain is built from TRBV7-8 and TRBJ2-7, with no clear D. Germline CDR1 reads SGHVS; CDR2 reads FQNEAQ. The CDR3 is 12 amino acids. Trimming stripped 5 bases from V and 7 bases from J, with 12 bases between. In nucleotides, the CDR3 is TGTGCCAGCAGCAGCGCCGCCTGGGAGCAGTACTTC. Protein sequence: CASSSAAWEQYF.

The genes are TRBV20-1 and TRBJ2-1; TRBD2 matches 11 bases. Germline-derived CDR1 and CDR2 are DFQATT and SNEGSKA (reference sequence). The CDR3 extends over 11 amino acids. In nucleotides, the CDR3 is TGCAGCCAGACTAGCGGGACCGAGCAGTTCTTC. Protein: CSQTSGTEQFF.

This clone was picked up one time. The V and J genes are TRBV10-3 and TRBJ2-5; D gene unclear. V was clipped by 4 bases and J by 5 bases, with 8 bases between them. The CDR3 is 12 amino acids. Germline CDR1 ENHRY, CDR2 SYGVKD. For the CDR3, the DNA is TGTGCCATCAGTGCTTCCGGGGAGACCCAGTACTTC. Its protein is CAISASGETQYF.

The chain carries TRBV2 and TRBJ1-1; 12 bases are shared with TRBD1. J was trimmed by 1 base and V by 4 bases; bases with no gene match: 10. The CDR3 loop spans 18 amino acids. Germline CDR1 SNHLY, CDR2 FYNNEI. Written as DNA, the CDR3 is TGTGCCAGCAGTGTCTCCGGGACAGGGGGCGCGGGGAACACTGAAGCTTTCTTT. Protein: CASSVSGTGGAGNTEAFF.

This rearrangement joins TRBV23-1 to TRBJ2-1, with 7 bases aligning to TRBD2. TRBV23-1 is identified as an open reading frame with a role that is uncertain. Trimming cost V 7 bases and J 1 base; bases outside gene matches: 19. This CDR3 spans 19 amino acids. CDR3 sequence (DNA): TGCGCCAGCACGAACGTAACGACTAAGACTAGCAGATCCTACAATGAGCAGTTCTTC. Translated: CASTNVTTKTSRSYNEQFF.

The rearrangement uses TRBV24-1 and TRBJ2-1; 9 nucleotides agree with TRBD2. J gave up 10 bases and V 6 bases, and 3 bases lay outside the gene matches. From germline, CDR1 is KGHDR and CDR2 SFDVKD. This CDR3 comprises 12 residues. The CDR3 spells CATSRLAGEQFF. CDR3 DNA: TGTGCCACCAGTCGGCTAGCGGGAGAGCAGTTCTTC.

V usage is TRBV27 and J usage is TRBJ2-1; 11 positions agree with TRBD2. The CDR3 spans 16 residues. Germline trimming cut 5 bases from V and 7 bases from J; bases unmatched to any gene: 10. Germline loops: CDR1 MNHEY, CDR2 SMNVEV (reference sequence). In DNA, the CDR3 is TGTGCCAGCAGTCCACGACTAGCGGGGAGGCTTAATGAGCAGTTCTTC. Translated, it gives CASSPRLAGRLNEQFF.

The chain joins TRBV19 to TRBJ2-7; 8 nucleotides line up with TRBD2. In germline, CDR1 is LNHDA, CDR2 SQIVND (reference sequence). The junction had 10 bases not matched to a gene; V was cut back by 5 bases and J by 1 base. There are 16 residues in the CDR3. The chain's CDR3 is CASSSPWTSLSYEQYF. The CDR3 region has the DNA TGTGCCAGTAGTTCTCCCTGGACTAGCTTATCCTACGAGCAGTACTTC.

The chain recombines TRBV28 with TRBJ2-6; D is undetermined. V was trimmed by 2 bases and J by 3 bases, leaving 23 bases between them. This CDR3 spans 20 amino acids. The V gene's germline CDR1 is MDHEN and CDR2 SYDVKM. This CDR3 is CASSLNGQDLNPYGANVLTF. CDR3 in DNA: TGTGCCAGCAGTTTAAATGGGCAAGATTTGAATCCCTATGGGGCCAACGTCCTGACTTTC.

The chain uses TRBV18 and TRBJ2-1; D might be TRBD2 (6 bases). Trimming took off 4 bases at V and 3 bases at J, with 13 bases between the two ends. The V gene's germline CDR1 is KGHSH and CDR2 LQKENI. This CDR3 has 15 amino acids. In DNA form, the CDR3 reads TGTGCCAGCTCACTTGAGGGAGGAGGCTACAATGAGCAGTTCTTC. Translating gives CASSLEGGGYNEQFF.

The chain joins TRBV6-2 or TRBV6-3 to TRBJ2-6, with D possibly matching TRBD2 (6 bases). The V end was cut by 0 bases, the J end by 0 bases, with 9 bases between. Germline V gene lookup returns CDR1 MNHEY and CDR2 SVGEGT. The CDR3 runs to 17 residues. CDR3 amino acids: CASSYSRAGSGANVLTF. CDR3 sequence (DNA): TGTGCCAGCAGTTACTCGCGAGCGGGCTCTGGGGCCAACGTCCTGACTTTC.

The rearrangement links TRBV6-4 to TRBJ2-2; 9 bases are shared with TRBD2. Germline loops: CDR1 MRHNA, CDR2 SNTAGT. The ends lost 4 bases at V and 3 bases at J; junction bases unmatched: 0. CDR3 length equals 14 residues. In DNA form, the CDR3 reads TGTGCCAGCAGTGGACTAGCGGACACCGGGGAGCTGTTTTTT. Protein sequence: CASSGLADTGELFF.

V is TRBV7-9 and J is TRBJ2-3; TRBD2 agrees at 7 bases. Germline CDR1 SEHNR, CDR2 FQNEAQ (reference sequence). The CDR3 has 15 residues. V shed 4 bases, J shed 6 bases, and the junction held 10 bases outside the gene matches. Here the CDR3 reads CASSSSGTTMDTQYF. In DNA form, the CDR3 reads TGTGCCAGCAGCTCATCCGGGACTACTATGGATACGCAGTATTTT.

The chain is built from TRBV7-8 and TRBJ1-4; possible D gene TRBD1, 5 bases. This CDR3 is built from 17 residues. The V end was cut by 1 base, the J end by 10 bases, with 22 bases between. The germline CDR1 and CDR2 sequences are SGHVS and FQNEAQ. The CDR3 spells CASSLGFGGTALRKLFF. For the CDR3, the DNA is TGTGCCAGCAGCTTAGGTTTTGGGGGGACGGCCTTGAGAAAACTGTTTTTT.